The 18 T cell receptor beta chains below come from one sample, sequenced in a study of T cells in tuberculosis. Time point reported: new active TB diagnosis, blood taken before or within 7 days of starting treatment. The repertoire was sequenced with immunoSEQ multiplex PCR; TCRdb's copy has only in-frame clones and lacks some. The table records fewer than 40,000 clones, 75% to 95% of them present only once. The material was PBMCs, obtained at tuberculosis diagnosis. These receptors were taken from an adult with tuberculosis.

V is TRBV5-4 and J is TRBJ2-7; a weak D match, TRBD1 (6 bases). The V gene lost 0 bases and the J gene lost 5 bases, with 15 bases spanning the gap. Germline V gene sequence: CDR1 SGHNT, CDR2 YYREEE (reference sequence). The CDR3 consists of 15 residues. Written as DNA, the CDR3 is TGTGCCAGCAGCTTGGACACAGGGATAAGAGACGAGCAGTACGTC. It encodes CASSLDTGIRDEQYV.

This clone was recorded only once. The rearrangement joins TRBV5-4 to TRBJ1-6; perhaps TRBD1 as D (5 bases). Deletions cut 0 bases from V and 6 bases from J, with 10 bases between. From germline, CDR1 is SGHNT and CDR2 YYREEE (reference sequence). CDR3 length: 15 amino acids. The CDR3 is CASSLVGAANSPLHF. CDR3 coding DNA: TGTGCCAGCAGCTTGGTAGGGGCCGCTAATTCACCCCTCCACTTT.

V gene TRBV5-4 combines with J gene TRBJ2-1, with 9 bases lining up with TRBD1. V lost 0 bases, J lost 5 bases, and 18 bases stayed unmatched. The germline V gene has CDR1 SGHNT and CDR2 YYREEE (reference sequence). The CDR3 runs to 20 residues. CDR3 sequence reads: CASSLGYGTGTINPNNEQFF. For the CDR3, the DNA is TGTGCCAGCAGCTTGGGTTACGGGACAGGGACGATAAACCCTAACAATGAGCAGTTCTTC.

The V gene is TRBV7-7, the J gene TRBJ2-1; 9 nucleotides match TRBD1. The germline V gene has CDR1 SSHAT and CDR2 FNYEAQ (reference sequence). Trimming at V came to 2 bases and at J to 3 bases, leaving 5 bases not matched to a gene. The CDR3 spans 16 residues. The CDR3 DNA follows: TGTGCCAGCAGCTTAAGGACAGGGGCGAACTACAATGAGCAGTTCTTC. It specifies CASSLRTGANYNEQFF.

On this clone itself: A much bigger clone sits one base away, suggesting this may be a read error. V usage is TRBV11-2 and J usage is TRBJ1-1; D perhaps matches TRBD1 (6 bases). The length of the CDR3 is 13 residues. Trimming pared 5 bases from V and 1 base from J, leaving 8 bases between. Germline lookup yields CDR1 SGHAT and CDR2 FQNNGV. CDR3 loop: CASSQTGNTEAFF. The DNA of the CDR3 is TGTGCCAGCAGCCAGACAGGGAACACTGAAGCTTTCTTT.

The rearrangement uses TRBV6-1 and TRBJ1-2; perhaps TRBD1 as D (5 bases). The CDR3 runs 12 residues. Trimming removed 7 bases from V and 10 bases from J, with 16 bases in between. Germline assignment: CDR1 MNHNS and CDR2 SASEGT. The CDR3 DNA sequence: TGTGCCAGCACCCCGGACATGTTGGTCTACACCTTC. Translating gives CASTPDMLVYTF.

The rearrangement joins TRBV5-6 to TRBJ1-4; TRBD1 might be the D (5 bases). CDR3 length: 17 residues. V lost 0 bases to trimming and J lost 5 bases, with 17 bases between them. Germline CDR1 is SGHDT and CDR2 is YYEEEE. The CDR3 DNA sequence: TGTGCCAGCAGCTTGGTAATGGGCGACAGCTCAAATGAAAAACTGTTTTTT. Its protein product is CASSLVMGDSSNEKLFF.

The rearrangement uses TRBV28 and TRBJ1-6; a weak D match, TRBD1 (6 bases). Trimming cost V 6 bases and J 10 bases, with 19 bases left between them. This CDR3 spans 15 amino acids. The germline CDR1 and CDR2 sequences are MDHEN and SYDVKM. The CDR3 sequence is CASRANTGNGSPLHF. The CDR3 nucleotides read TGTGCCAGCAGGGCAAACACAGGGAATGGCTCACCCCTCCACTTT.

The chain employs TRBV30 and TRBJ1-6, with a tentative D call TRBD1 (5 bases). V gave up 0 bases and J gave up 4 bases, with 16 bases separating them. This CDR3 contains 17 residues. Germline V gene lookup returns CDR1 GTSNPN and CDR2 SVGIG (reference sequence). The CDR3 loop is CAWSVSLGGGYNSPLHF. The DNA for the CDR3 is TGTGCCTGGAGTGTAAGTCTCGGGGGGGGTTATAATTCACCCCTCCACTTT.

The CDR3 DNA follows: TGTGCCAGCAGTGCCACTCCGCTGAACACTGAAGCTTTCTTT. Translating gives CASSATPLNTEAFF. The V and J genes are TRBV6-4 and TRBJ1-1; unclear D gene. The V end lost 4 bases, the J end lost 0 bases, and 9 bases lay between the germline ends. CDR1 is MRHNA, CDR2 SNTAGT, per germline. CDR3 length: 14 residues.

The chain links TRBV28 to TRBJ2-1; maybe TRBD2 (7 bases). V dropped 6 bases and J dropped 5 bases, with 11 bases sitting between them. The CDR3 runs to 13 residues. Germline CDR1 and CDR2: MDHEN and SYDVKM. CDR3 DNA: TGTGCCAGCAGCCGGGGGGCAAACAATGAGCAGTTCTTC. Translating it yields CASSRGANNEQFF.

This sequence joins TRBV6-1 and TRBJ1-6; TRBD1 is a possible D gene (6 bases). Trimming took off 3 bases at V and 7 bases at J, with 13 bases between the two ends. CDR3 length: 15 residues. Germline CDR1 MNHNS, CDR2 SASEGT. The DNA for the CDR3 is TGTGCCAGCAGTGATTTTTGGCAGGGGAATTCACCCCTCCACTTT. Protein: CASSDFWQGNSPLHF.

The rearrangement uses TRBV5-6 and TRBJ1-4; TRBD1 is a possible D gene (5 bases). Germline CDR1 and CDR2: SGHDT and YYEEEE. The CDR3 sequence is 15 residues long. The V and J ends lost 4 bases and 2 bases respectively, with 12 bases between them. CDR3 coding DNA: TGTGCCAGCAGCCAGGGAGGGAGGACTAATGAAAAACTGTTTTTT. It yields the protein CASSQGGRTNEKLFF.

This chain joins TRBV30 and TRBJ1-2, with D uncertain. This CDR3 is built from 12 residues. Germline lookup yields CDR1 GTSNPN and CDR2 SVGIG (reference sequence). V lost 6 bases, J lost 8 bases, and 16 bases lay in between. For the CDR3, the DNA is TGTGCCTGCCCAAGCGGGAATCGGGGCTACACCTTC. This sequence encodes CACPSGNRGYTF.

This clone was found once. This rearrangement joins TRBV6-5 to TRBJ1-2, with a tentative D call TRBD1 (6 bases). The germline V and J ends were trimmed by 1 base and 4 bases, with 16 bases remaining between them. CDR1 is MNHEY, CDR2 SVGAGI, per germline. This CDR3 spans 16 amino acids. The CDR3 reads CASSYLGTDRLYGYTF. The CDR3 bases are TGTGCCAGCAGTTACTTGGGGACGGACAGACTCTATGGCTACACCTTC.

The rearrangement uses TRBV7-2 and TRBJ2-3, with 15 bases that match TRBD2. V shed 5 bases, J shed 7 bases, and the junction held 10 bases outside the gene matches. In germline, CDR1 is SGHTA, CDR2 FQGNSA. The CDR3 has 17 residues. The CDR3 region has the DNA TGTGCCAGCAGCCGGCCGGGACTAGCGGGGGGCACGAATACGCAGTATTTT. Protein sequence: CASSRPGLAGGTNTQYF. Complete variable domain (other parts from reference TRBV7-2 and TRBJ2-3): GAGVSQSPSNKVTEKGKDVELRCDPISGHTALYWYRQSLGQGLEFLIYFQGNSAPDKSGLPSDRFSAERTGGSVSTLTIQRTQQEDSAVYLCASSRPGLAGGTNTQYFGPGTRLTVL.

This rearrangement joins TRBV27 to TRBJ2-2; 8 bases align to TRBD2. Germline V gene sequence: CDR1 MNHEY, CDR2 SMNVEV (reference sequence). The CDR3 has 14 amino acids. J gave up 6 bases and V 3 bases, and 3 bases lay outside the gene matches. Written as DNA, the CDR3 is TGTGCCAGCAGTTTCGCGGGGGGCTCCGGGGAGCTGTTTTTT. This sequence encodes CASSFAGGSGELFF.

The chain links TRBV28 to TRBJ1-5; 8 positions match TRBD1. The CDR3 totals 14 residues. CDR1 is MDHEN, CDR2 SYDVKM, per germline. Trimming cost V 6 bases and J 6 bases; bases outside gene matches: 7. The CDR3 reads CASRYGRGLQPQHF. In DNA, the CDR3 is TGTGCCAGCAGATACGGCAGGGGGCTTCAGCCCCAGCATTTT.